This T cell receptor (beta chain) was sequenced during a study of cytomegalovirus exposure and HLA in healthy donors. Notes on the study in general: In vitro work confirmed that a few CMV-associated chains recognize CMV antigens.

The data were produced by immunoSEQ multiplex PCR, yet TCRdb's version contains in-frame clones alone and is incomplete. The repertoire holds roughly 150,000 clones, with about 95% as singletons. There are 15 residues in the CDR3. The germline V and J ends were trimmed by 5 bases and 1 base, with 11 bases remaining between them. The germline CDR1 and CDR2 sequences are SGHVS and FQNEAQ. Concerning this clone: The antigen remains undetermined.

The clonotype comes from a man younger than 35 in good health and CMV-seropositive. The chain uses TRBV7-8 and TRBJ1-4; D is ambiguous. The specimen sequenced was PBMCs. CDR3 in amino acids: CASSGPEETNEKLFF. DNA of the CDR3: TGTGCCAGCAGCGGCCCCGAAGAAACTAATGAAAAACTGTTTTTT.